This T cell receptor beta chain was captured by sequencing in a study of cytomegalovirus exposure and HLA in healthy donors. General study points: The study recorded 150 to 200 TCR beta chains that were cytomegalovirus-associated. Earlier results showed most TCR beta V segments being productive about 90% or about 30% of the time.

About this clone itself: Its antigen remains unknown. The identical CDR3 is also encoded by other nucleotide sequences in the sample.

The PCR used 60 Vbeta and 13 Jbeta primers. As processed by the authors: Approximately 12 million of the about 80 million unique TCR beta chains counted in a later analysis were shared. The repertoire was sequenced with immunoSEQ multiplex PCR; TCRdb's copy has only in-frame clones and lacks some. V and J calls and clone size are those listed in that table; D and trimming were worked out from the DNA. This table holds 120,000 to 150,000 clones, around 78% found once. The sample was PBMCs. The source is a man aged 40-49 years in good health and CMV-seropositive.

The CDR3 bases are TGTGCCAGCAGCCTCGACAGGAACACTGAAGCTTTCTTT. It codes for CASSLDRNTEAFF. The rearrangement uses TRBV11-1 and TRBJ1-1; tentatively, D is TRBD1 (5 bases). V was clipped by 5 bases and J by 1 base, with 8 bases between them. The CDR3 runs 13 residues. Germline V CDR1 and CDR2: SGHAT, FQDESV (reference sequence).